This passage covers 3 T cell receptor beta chains from one sample sequenced in a study of T cells after posttransplantation cyclophosphamide. Repertoires were generated with immunoSEQ multiplex PCR, while TCRdb's copy carries only in-frame clones and drops some. This sample carries 36,000 or so clones, none of them present only once. Sample: PBMCs. Receptors originate from a girl between 5 and 17 years old in good health, CMV-negative, and a related stem cell transplant donor.

This clone was seen a handful of times. The V call is TRBV4-1, the J call TRBJ2-1; the match to TRBD2 covers 10 bases. Germline CDR1 is MGHRA and CDR2 is YSYEKL. With 4 bases clipped from V and 4 bases from J, the junction kept 7 bases outside the gene matches. This CDR3 has 16 amino acids. Here the CDR3 reads CASSPPLAGLYNEQFF. CDR3 bases: TGCGCCAGCAGCCCACCACTAGCGGGACTTTACAATGAGCAGTTCTTC.

This clone was recorded many times. The CDR3 here is CASSIGAGPGNTEAFF. CDR3 nucleotide sequence: TGTGCCAGTAGTATAGGGGCGGGACCCGGGAACACTGAAGCTTTCTTT. This rearrangement joins TRBV19 to TRBJ1-1, with D possibly matching TRBD1 (5 bases). The CDR3 has 16 amino acids. V lost 1 base and J 1 base, leaving 13 bases between the germline ends. Germline V gives CDR1 LNHDA, CDR2 SQIVND (reference sequence).

The chain has TRBV9 and TRBJ2-2; 7 bases are a match to TRBD2. Per the germline V gene, CDR1 is SGDLS and CDR2 is YYNGEE. The CDR3 loop spans 15 amino acids. The junction had 7 bases not matched to a gene; V was cut back by 7 bases and J by 1 base. CDR3 sequence reads: CASQGRGENTGELFF. CDR3 DNA: TGTGCCAGCCAAGGACGGGGGGAGAACACCGGGGAGCTGTTTTTT.